The 27 T cell receptor beta chains reported below all come from one sample, sequenced in a study of T cell responses to AZD1222 COVID-19 vaccine. The table came from immunoSEQ multiplex PCR; TCRdb's copy has only in-frame clones and leaves some out. The sample has about 150,000 clones; 75% to 95% are singletons. The sequenced sample was peripheral blood, obtained on day 0 of AZD1222 vaccination. All receptors come from an adult in good health.

This clone was counted a single time. This chain joins TRBV25-1 and TRBJ1-5; the match to TRBD1 covers 9 bases. Germline CDR1 is MGHDK and CDR2 is SYGVNS. Trimming cost V 11 bases and J 7 bases; bases outside gene matches: 9. The CDR3 loop spans 13 amino acids. The CDR3 bases are TGTGCCGGCGGGACAGGGAAGAGACAGCCCCAGCATTTT. Translation gives CAGGTGKRQPQHF.

J is TRBJ1-1 and V is TRBV18, with D unclear. Germline V gene sequence: CDR1 KGHSH, CDR2 LQKENI. V shed 2 bases and J shed 3 bases, with 10 bases lying between them. The CDR3 covers 14 residues. CDR3 loop: CASSPITGDTEAFF. The CDR3 bases are TGTGCCAGCTCACCAATTACGGGCGACACTGAAGCTTTCTTT. Variable domain in full (rest from reference TRBV18 and TRBJ1-1): NAGVMQNPRHLVRRRGQEARLRCSPMKGHSHVYWYRQLPEEGLKFMVYLQKENIIDESGMPKERFSAEFPKEGPSILRIQQVVRGDSAAYFCASSPITGDTEAFFGQGTRLTVV.

The rearrangement links TRBV4-3 to TRBJ1-6; D not certain. Germline-derived CDR1 and CDR2 are LGHNA and YSLEER. CDR3 size: 15 residues. V was shortened by 0 bases and J by 8 bases, with 11 bases between the two germline ends. This CDR3 reads CASSQDRADDSPLHF. CDR3 in DNA: TGCGCCAGCAGCCAAGATCGGGCAGACGATTCACCCCTCCACTTT.

The chain employs TRBV10-1 and TRBJ2-7; 13 bases align to TRBD2. With V trimmed by 2 bases and J by 0 bases, 1 base remained unmatched. Germline V lookup: CDR1 WNHNN, CDR2 SYGVQD (reference sequence). The CDR3 covers 16 residues. In nucleotides, the CDR3 is TGCGCCAGCAGTGAGAGGACTAGCGGGAGCTCCTACGAGCAGTACTTC. Encoded protein: CASSERTSGSSYEQYF.

V gene TRBV9 combines with J gene TRBJ1-5; a weak D match, TRBD1 (6 bases). The CDR3 runs 15 residues. V was pared by 4 bases and J by 1 base, with 12 bases between. Germline loops: CDR1 SGDLS, CDR2 YYNGEE. DNA for the CDR3: TGTGCCAGCAGCATATCAGGGGACAGCAATCAGCCCCAGCATTTT. Encoded protein: CASSISGDSNQPQHF.

For the CDR3, the DNA is TGTGCCAGCAGTGTTCACCTGAACACTGAAGCTTTCTTT. Translating it yields CASSVHLNTEAFF. V gene TRBV2 combines with J gene TRBJ1-1; D is unclear. This CDR3 has 13 residues. V lost 4 bases, J lost 0 bases, and 6 bases lay in between. Germline-derived CDR1 and CDR2 are SNHLY and FYNNEI.

This clone was detected only once. This chain uses TRBV6-4 with TRBJ2-1; D gene uncertain. The CDR3 is made up of 15 amino acids. Deletions cut 3 bases from V and 5 bases from J, with 14 bases between. Germline CDR1 is MRHNA and CDR2 is SNTAGT. Written as DNA, the CDR3 is TGTGCCAGCAGTGAAAGTCTAGAGAACAACAATGAGCAGTTCTTC. This encodes CASSESLENNNEQFF.

V usage is TRBV3-1 (or the pseudogene TRBV3-2) and J usage is TRBJ2-1; no clear D gene. Trimming removed 4 bases from V and 6 bases from J, with 13 bases in between. The CDR3 loop spans 14 amino acids. Germline loops: CDR1 LGHDT, CDR2 YNNKEL (reference sequence). Here the CDR3 DNA reads TGTGCCAGCAGCCCTAGGACGGTCTCCAATGAGCAGTTCTTC. Translating it yields CASSPRTVSNEQFF.

The chain joins TRBV2 to TRBJ1-1; tentatively, D is TRBD1 (5 bases). V lost 6 bases and J lost 4, with 18 bases in between. The germline V gene encodes CDR1 SNHLY and CDR2 FYNNEI. The CDR3 is 15 amino acids. The CDR3, as DNA: TGTGCCAGCAGCGCCGGGACCCTTGGCTCCACTGAAGCTTTCTTT. Its protein product is CASSAGTLGSTEAFF.

This clone appeared once. The CDR3 sequence: CASSQNWGARSEAFF. The CDR3, as DNA: TGTGCCAGCAGTCAGAATTGGGGGGCCCGGTCTGAAGCTTTCTTT. The rearrangement links TRBV28 to TRBJ1-1, with a possible D match to TRBD1 (6 bases). Per germline, CDR1 MDHEN and CDR2 SYDVKM. The CDR3 contains 15 residues. Trimming took off 5 bases at V and 6 bases at J, with 19 bases between the two ends.

V and J are TRBV7-7 and TRBJ2-1, with D unclear. The germline V gene has CDR1 SSHAT and CDR2 FNYEAQ (reference sequence). Trimming left V 6 bases short and J 0 bases short, with 12 bases between. The CDR3 runs 15 residues. CDR3 nucleotide sequence: TGTGCCAGCAGTTCCGGAACCCGCTCCTACAATGAGCAGTTCTTC. Amino acids: CASSSGTRSYNEQFF.

CDR3 residues: CASSLLTGAGDTQYF. CDR3 sequence (DNA): TGTGCCAGCAGTTTATTGACGGGAGCAGGAGATACGCAGTATTTT. V gene TRBV28 combines with J gene TRBJ2-3, with D perhaps TRBD2 (6 bases). This CDR3 comprises 15 residues. Looked up from germline, CDR1 is MDHEN and CDR2 is SYDVKM. The germline V and J ends were trimmed by 1 base and 5 bases, with 13 bases remaining between them.

The chain couples TRBV27 to TRBJ2-7; 8 nucleotides align to TRBD2. The trim removed 7 bases at V and 1 base at J, leaving 6 bases unmatched. Germline CDR1 and CDR2: MNHEY and SMNVEV (reference sequence). There are 14 residues in the CDR3. Here the CDR3 reads CASISGGRSYEQYF. CDR3 DNA: TGTGCCAGCATAAGCGGGGGAAGATCCTACGAGCAGTACTTC.

This clone was seen just once. This chain links TRBV5-1 with TRBJ2-7; 8 bases agree with TRBD2. V was pared by 4 bases and J by 2 bases, with 8 bases of the junction left unmatched. Per germline, CDR1 SGHRS and CDR2 YFSETQ. This CDR3 is built from 15 residues. CDR3 region: CASSPGSGRTYEQYF. The CDR3 DNA sequence: TGCGCCAGCAGCCCGGGGAGCGGGAGAACCTACGAGCAGTACTTC.

This rearrangement joins TRBV6-5 to TRBJ1-1, with 8 bases fitting TRBD1. This CDR3 comprises 14 residues. Trimming took 5 bases from V and 1 from J; bases not matched to a gene: 3. The germline gives CDR1 MNHEY, CDR2 SVGAGI. Here the CDR3 reads CASSTGQGNTEAFF. The CDR3 nucleotides read TGTGCCAGCAGTACAGGACAGGGGAACACTGAAGCTTTCTTT.

V gene TRBV2 combines with J gene TRBJ2-5; 8 bases line up with TRBD1. The germline gives CDR1 SNHLY, CDR2 FYNNEI. J lost 2 bases, V lost 8 bases, and 4 bases had no gene match. The CDR3 extends over 13 amino acids. The CDR3 reads CASPGTGQETQYF. CDR3 sequence (DNA): TGTGCCAGCCCCGGGACAGGACAAGAGACCCAGTACTTC.

This clone was counted once. The V call is TRBV28, the J call TRBJ1-4; the D gene is possibly TRBD1 (5 bases). V was clipped by 8 bases and J by 5 bases, with 9 bases between them. The CDR3 spans 12 residues. Germline V gene lookup returns CDR1 MDHEN and CDR2 SYDVKM. The chain's CDR3 is CASGAGNEKLFF. The CDR3 DNA reads as TGTGCCAGCGGGGCTGGGAATGAAAAACTGTTTTTT.

This clone was counted a single time. This chain joins TRBV27 and TRBJ2-7; TRBD1 agrees at 9 bases. The CDR3 has 14 residues. Germline loops: CDR1 MNHEY, CDR2 SMNVEV (reference sequence). The ends lost 2 bases at V and 5 bases at J; junction bases unmatched: 4. The CDR3 protein is CASSLGTGRDEQYF. DNA of the CDR3: TGTGCCAGCAGTTTAGGGACAGGGCGGGACGAGCAGTACTTC.

The chain is built from TRBV7-3 and TRBJ1-1; D gene uncertain. The V end lost 0 bases, the J end lost 11 bases, and 16 bases lay between the germline ends. The CDR3 is made up of 14 amino acids. The germline gives CDR1 SGHTA, CDR2 FQGTGA. The CDR3 DNA sequence: TGTGCCAGCAGCTTAACCGGCCCCGAGTCGCATGCTTTCTTT. Translating gives CASSLTGPESHAFF.

The chain uses TRBV28 and TRBJ2-7; tentative D call: TRBD2 (6 bases). The CDR3 contains 14 residues. Germline loops: CDR1 MDHEN, CDR2 SYDVKM. The germline V and J ends were trimmed by 10 bases and 1 base, with 17 bases remaining between them. This CDR3 reads CAINSHRGSYEQYF. In DNA form, the CDR3 reads TGTGCCATCAACTCCCACCGGGGGTCCTACGAGCAGTACTTC.

The chain has TRBV10-3 and TRBJ2-1; D not resolved. Per the germline V gene, CDR1 is ENHRY and CDR2 is SYGVKD. There are 14 residues in the CDR3. V lost 3 bases to trimming and J lost 0 bases, with 6 bases between them. CDR3 amino acids: CAISEMGSYNEQFF. The CDR3 bases are TGTGCCATCAGTGAAATGGGCTCCTACAATGAGCAGTTCTTC.

The chain recombines TRBV28 with TRBJ2-1, with D tentatively TRBD2 (6 bases). The germline V and J ends were trimmed by 3 bases and 10 bases, with 7 bases remaining between them. CDR1 and CDR2 (germline): MDHEN, SYDVKM. This CDR3 is 11 amino acids long. The CDR3 nucleotides are TGTGCCAGCAGTTTGGAGGGCGAGCAGTTCTTC. Amino acids: CASSLEGEQFF.

The chain links TRBV15 to TRBJ2-1; maybe TRBD1 (6 bases). The V and J ends lost 3 bases and 8 bases respectively, with 17 bases between them. The CDR3 spans 15 residues. Germline V gives CDR1 LNHNV, CDR2 YYDKDF (reference sequence). The CDR3 sequence: CATSSGPQGSDEQFF. CDR3 bases: TGTGCCACCAGCAGTGGACCACAGGGTAGCGATGAGCAGTTCTTC.

In nucleotides, the CDR3 is TGTGCCACCAGCAAAGAGTACAATGAGCAGTTCTTC. As protein: CATSKEYNEQFF. The genes are TRBV15 and TRBJ2-1; no reliable D call. Trimming cost V 4 bases and J 4 bases, with 5 bases left between them. The CDR3 has 12 residues. Germline CDR1 is LNHNV and CDR2 is YYDKDF (reference sequence). Supplemented by reference TRBV15 and TRBJ2-1, the full variable domain reads DAMVIQNPRYQVTQFGKPVTLSCSQTLNHNVMYWYQQKSSQAPKLLFHYYDKDFNNEADTPDNFQSRRPNTSFCFLDIRSPGLGDTAMYLCATSKEYNEQFFGPGTRLTVL.

The rearrangement uses TRBV7-9 and TRBJ1-2; D remains unclear. Trimming stripped 1 base from V and 6 bases from J, with 9 bases between. From germline, CDR1 is SEHNR and CDR2 FQNEAQ (reference sequence). CDR3 size: 13 residues. In DNA form, the CDR3 reads TGTGCCAGCAGCTTAGACGGGGTGGATGGCTACACCTTC. It is translated as CASSLDGVDGYTF. The full variable domain, in which reference TRBV7-9 and TRBJ1-2 provide the parts outside the CDR3, is DTGVSQNPRHKITKRGQNVTFRCDPISEHNRLYWYRQTLGQGPEFLTYFQNEAQLEKSRLLSDRFSAERPKGSFSTLEIQRTEQGDSAMYLCASSLDGVDGYTFGSGTRLTVV.

V gene TRBV24-1 combines with J gene TRBJ2-4; TRBD2 matches 7 bases. After removal of 3 bases from V and 0 bases from J, the junction contained 1 base not matched to a gene. Germline V gives CDR1 KGHDR, CDR2 SFDVKD. The CDR3 has 15 amino acids. CDR3 DNA sequence: TGTGCCACCAGTGATAGCGGGAAAGCCAAAAACATTCAGTACTTC. Translation gives CATSDSGKAKNIQYF.

This clone was found once. The chain links TRBV2 to TRBJ2-7, with D unresolved. The V and J ends lost 4 bases and 6 bases respectively, with 10 bases between them. The germline gives CDR1 SNHLY, CDR2 FYNNEI. This CDR3 region has 12 residues. CDR3 sequence reads: CASSVFRAEQYF. In DNA, the CDR3 is TGTGCCAGCAGTGTTTTTAGGGCCGAGCAGTACTTC.